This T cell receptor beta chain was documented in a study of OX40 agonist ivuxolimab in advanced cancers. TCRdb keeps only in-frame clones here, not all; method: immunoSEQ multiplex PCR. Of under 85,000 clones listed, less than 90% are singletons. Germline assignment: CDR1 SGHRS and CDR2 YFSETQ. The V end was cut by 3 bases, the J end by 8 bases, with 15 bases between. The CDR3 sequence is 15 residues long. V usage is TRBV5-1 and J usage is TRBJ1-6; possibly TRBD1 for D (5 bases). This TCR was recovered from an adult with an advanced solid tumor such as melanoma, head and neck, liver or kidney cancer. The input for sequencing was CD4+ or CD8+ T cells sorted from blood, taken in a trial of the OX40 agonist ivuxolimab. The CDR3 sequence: CASSSLGGVYSPLHF. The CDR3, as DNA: TGCGCCAGCAGCTCCTTGGGGGGGGTTTATTCACCCCTCCACTTT.